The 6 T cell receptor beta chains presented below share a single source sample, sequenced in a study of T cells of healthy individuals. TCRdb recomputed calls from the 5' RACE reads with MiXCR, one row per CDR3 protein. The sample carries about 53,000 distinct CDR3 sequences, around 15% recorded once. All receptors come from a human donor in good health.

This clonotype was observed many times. The CDR3 spells CASSESGLAGAITDTQYF. The CDR3 DNA sequence: TGCGCCAGCAGTGAGTCCGGACTAGCGGGAGCTATTACAGATACGCAGTATTTT. The rearrangement uses TRBV10-1 and TRBJ2-3, with TRBD2 identical over 13 bases. The V gene's germline CDR1 is WNHNN and CDR2 SYGVQD (reference sequence). V shed 0 bases and J 3 bases; nucleotides not matched to a gene: 6. The CDR3 contains 18 residues.

For the CDR3, the DNA is TGTGCCAGCAGCCAAGGGAGGGCCAACGAGCAGTACTTC. Its protein product is CASSQGRANEQYF. This chain joins TRBV3-1 and TRBJ2-7; the D gene is possibly TRBD2 (6 bases). CDR3 length: 13 residues. V was trimmed by 1 base and J by 5 bases, leaving 9 bases between them. Germline lookup yields CDR1 LGHDT and CDR2 YNNKEL (reference sequence).

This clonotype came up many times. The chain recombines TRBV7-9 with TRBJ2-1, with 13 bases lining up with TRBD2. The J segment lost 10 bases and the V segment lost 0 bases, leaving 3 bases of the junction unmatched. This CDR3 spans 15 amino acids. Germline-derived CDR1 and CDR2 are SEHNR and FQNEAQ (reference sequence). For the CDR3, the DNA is TGTGCCAGCAGCTTAGCACTAGCGGGAGGGCCCGAGCAGTTCTTC. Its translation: CASSLALAGGPEQFF. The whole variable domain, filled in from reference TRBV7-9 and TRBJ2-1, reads DTGVSQNPRHKITKRGQNVTFRCDPISEHNRLYWYRQTLGQGPEFLTYFQNEAQLEKSRLLSDRFSAERPKGSFSTLEIQRTEQGDSAMYLCASSLALAGGPEQFFGPGTRLTVL.

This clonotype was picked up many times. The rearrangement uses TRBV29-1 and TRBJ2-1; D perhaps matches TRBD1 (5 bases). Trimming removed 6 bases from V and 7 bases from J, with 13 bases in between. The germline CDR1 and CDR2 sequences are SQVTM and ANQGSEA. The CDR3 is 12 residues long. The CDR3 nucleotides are TGCAGCGTGGCGAGGCAGGGTAATGAGCAGTTCTTC. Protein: CSVARQGNEQFF.

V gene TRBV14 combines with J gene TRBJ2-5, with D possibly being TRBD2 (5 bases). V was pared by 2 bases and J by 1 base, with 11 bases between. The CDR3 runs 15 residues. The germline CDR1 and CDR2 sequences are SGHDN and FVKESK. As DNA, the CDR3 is TGTGCCAGCAGCCAACGCACTAGTTTCCAAGAGACCCAGTACTTC. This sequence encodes CASSQRTSFQETQYF.

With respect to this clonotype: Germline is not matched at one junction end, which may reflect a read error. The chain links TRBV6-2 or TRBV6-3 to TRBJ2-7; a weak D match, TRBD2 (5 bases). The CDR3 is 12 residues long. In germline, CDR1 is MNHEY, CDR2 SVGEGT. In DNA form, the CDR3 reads TGTGCCTGCAGCGGTAGGACGATCGAGCAGTACTTC. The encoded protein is CACSGRTIEQYF.